Listed below are T cell receptor beta chains from one sample, sequenced in a study of radiation and T cells in renal cell carcinoma. Produced via immunoSEQ multiplex PCR; TCRdb's table is partial and in-frame only. The table records 40,000 to 50,000 clones, 75% to 85% of them present only once. Source: blood, taken from a patient whose treatment included radiotherapy and nephrectomy. The receptors were sampled from an older woman with renal cell carcinoma. CDR3s include the opening cysteine and the closing phenylalanine or tryptophan. A D gene is named only where the DNA matches it firmly. Not every row has a clone size; where given, it reads once, few, many or a size class.

j_call: TRBJ2-3
v_call: TRBV7-3
clone_size: -
d_call: -
cdr3_aa: CASSYGGGNTDTQYF
cdr3_nt: TGTGCCAGCAGCTACGGCGGCGGGAACACAGATACGCAGTATTTT

j_call: TRBJ2-7
v_call: TRBV30
clone_size: -
d_call: -
cdr3_aa: CAWSVKLYEQYF
cdr3_nt: TGTGCCTGGAGTGTAAAGCTCTACGAGCAGTACTTC

j_call: TRBJ2-3
v_call: TRBV7-9
clone_size: once
d_call: TRBD2
cdr3_aa: CASSPDSGSPTDTQYF
cdr3_nt: TGTGCCAGCAGCCCAGACAGCGGGAGTCCCACAGATACGCAGTATTTT

j_call: TRBJ1-3
v_call: TRBV5-6
clone_size: -
d_call: -
cdr3_aa: CASSLGLRNTIYF
cdr3_nt: TGTGCCAGCAGCTTGGGTCTGAGAAACACCATATATTTT

j_call: TRBJ2-5
v_call: TRBV18
clone_size: -
d_call: -
cdr3_aa: CASSPPLELYQETQYF
cdr3_nt: TGTGCCAGCTCACCACCCCTAGAGCTGTACCAAGAGACCCAGTACTTC

j_call: TRBJ1-3
v_call: TRBV10-3
clone_size: -
d_call: -
cdr3_aa: CATTFGGNTIYF
cdr3_nt: TGTGCCACCACCTTCGGCGGAAACACCATATATTTT

j_call: TRBJ1-2
v_call: TRBV27
clone_size: -
d_call: -
cdr3_aa: CASSPGFTFLNYGYTF
cdr3_nt: TGTGCCAGCAGCCCAGGTTTTACATTTCTTAACTATGGCTACACCTTC

j_call: TRBJ1-1
v_call: TRBV18
clone_size: -
d_call: TRBD1
cdr3_aa: CASSPGQGATEAFF
cdr3_nt: TGTGCCAGCTCACCAGGACAGGGGGCCACTGAAGCTTTCTTT

j_call: TRBJ2-7
v_call: TRBV6-1
clone_size: -
d_call: TRBD2
cdr3_aa: CASSEIRSGGTPYEQYF
cdr3_nt: TGTGCCAGCAGTGAAATTCGGAGCGGGGGGACCCCCTACGAGCAGTACTTC

j_call: TRBJ2-1
v_call: TRBV15
clone_size: -
d_call: -
cdr3_aa: CATSRDPSGSFYNEQFF
cdr3_nt: TGTGCCACCAGCAGAGATCCCTCGGGGTCCTTTTACAATGAGCAGTTCTTC